The T cell receptor beta chain described here comes from a study of blood T cell repertoires in COVID-19. As for the study in general: Sites in the United States, Italy and Spain provided acute and convalescent COVID-19 samples. PBMCs, B-cell-depleted T cells, or T cells provided the cDNA or gDNA that made up the material.

Profiled with immunoSEQ multiplex PCR; TCRdb holds only in-frame clones, not every one. The table shows approximately 230,000 clones, with about 80% occurring only once. V trimming: 3 bases; J trimming: 8 bases; junction bases outside the gene matches: 2. The germline V gene has CDR1 MNHEY and CDR2 SVGAGI. The CDR3 is 13 amino acids. The sequencing sample was made of peripheral blood. The TCR comes from an elderly man with acute or convalescent COVID-19. This chain joins TRBV6-5 and TRBJ1-4; 8 bases match TRBD1. CDR3 DNA: TGTGCCAGCAGTTATAGGGACAGGGAAAAACTGTTTTTT. Translation gives CASSYRDREKLFF.